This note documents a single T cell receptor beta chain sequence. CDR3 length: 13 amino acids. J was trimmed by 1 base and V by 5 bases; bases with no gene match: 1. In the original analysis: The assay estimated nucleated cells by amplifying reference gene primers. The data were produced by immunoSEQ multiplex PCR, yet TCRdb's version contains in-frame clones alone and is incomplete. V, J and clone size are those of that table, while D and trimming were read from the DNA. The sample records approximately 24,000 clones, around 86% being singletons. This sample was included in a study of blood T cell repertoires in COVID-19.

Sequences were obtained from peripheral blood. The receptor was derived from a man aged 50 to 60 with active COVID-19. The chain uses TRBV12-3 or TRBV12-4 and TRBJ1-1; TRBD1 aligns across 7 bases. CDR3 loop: CASSGDRNTEAFF. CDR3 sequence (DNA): TGTGCCAGCAGTGGGGACAGGAACACTGAAGCTTTCTTT.